These 23 T cell receptor beta chains originate from one sample sequenced in a study of blood T cell repertoires in COVID-19. Libraries were prepared by immunoSEQ multiplex PCR; TCRdb keeps only in-frame clonotypes and omits some of them. The sample contains more than 150,000 clones, roughly 80% of which appear only once. Material: peripheral blood. The receptors here all came from a man over 45 who had recovered from COVID-19.

The sample holds a few counts of this clone. The chain uses TRBV4-2 and TRBJ2-7, with 10 bases lining up with TRBD2. Trimming cost V 4 bases and J 3 bases; bases outside gene matches: 18. Germline CDR1 and CDR2: LGHNA and YNFKEQ. The length of the CDR3 is 19 residues. The CDR3 protein is CASSLPSSGRPKNFYEQYF. Here the CDR3 DNA reads TGTGCCAGCAGCCTCCCCTCTAGCGGGAGACCAAAAAACTTCTACGAGCAGTACTTC.

This sequence joins TRBV7-9 and TRBJ2-3; 9 bases align to TRBD2. The CDR3 runs to 13 residues. Germline-derived CDR1 and CDR2 are SEHNR and FQNEAQ (reference sequence). The CDR3 protein is CGGAGGPPDTQYF. The CDR3 coding sequence is TGTGGCGGAGCGGGAGGTCCCCCAGATACGCAGTATTTT.

This chain joins TRBV6-2 or TRBV6-3 and TRBJ2-7; 8 bases line up with TRBD2. V dropped 6 bases and J dropped 2; count of bases not matched to a gene: 15. The CDR3 is 17 residues long. Germline V gene data show CDR1 as MNHEY and CDR2 as SVGEGT. CDR3 sequence reads: CASSRYPRAGEPYEQYF. The CDR3 DNA sequence: TGTGCCAGCAGCCGATACCCGAGAGCGGGAGAGCCCTACGAGCAGTACTTC.

The V gene is TRBV3-1 (or the pseudogene TRBV3-2), the J gene TRBJ2-7; 10 bases fit TRBD1. Germline-derived CDR1 and CDR2 are LGHDT and YNNKEL (reference sequence). J lost 2 bases, V lost 1 base, and 5 bases had no gene match. The CDR3 has 16 amino acids. The CDR3 loop is CASSQGWTGGTYEQYF. The DNA for the CDR3 is TGTGCCAGCAGCCAAGGCTGGACAGGGGGAACCTACGAGCAGTACTTC.

The chain carries TRBV19 and TRBJ2-2; TRBD1 matches at 8 bases. Germline-derived CDR1 and CDR2 are LNHDA and SQIVND (reference sequence). This CDR3 is built from 15 residues. J was trimmed by 8 bases and V by 8 bases; bases with no gene match: 13. CDR3 in DNA: TGTGCCAGTCACCCTAGGACAGGGTACATTGGGGAGCTGTTTTTT. Protein product: CASHPRTGYIGELFF.

This chain uses TRBV2 with TRBJ1-2, with 9 bases identical to TRBD1. This CDR3 region has 15 residues. The germline gives CDR1 SNHLY, CDR2 FYNNEI. Losses at the gene ends were 6 bases for V and 2 bases for J; bases not matched to a gene: 7. CDR3 protein: CASSYDRGRNYGYTF. In DNA, the CDR3 is TGTGCCAGCAGCTACGACAGGGGGAGGAACTATGGCTACACCTTC.

The chain is built from TRBV6-4 and TRBJ2-1; 7 bases are shared with TRBD2. In germline, CDR1 is MRHNA, CDR2 SNTAGT. The CDR3 consists of 18 residues. With 4 bases clipped from V and 3 bases from J, the junction kept 15 bases outside the gene matches. The CDR3 protein is CASSVKSSLAENYNEQFF. The CDR3 region has the DNA TGTGCCAGCAGTGTGAAGAGTTCCCTAGCGGAAAACTACAATGAGCAGTTCTTC.

This clone has only a few counts. The chain uses TRBV30 and TRBJ2-3, with 7 nucleotides matching TRBD2. The V gene end was trimmed by 2 bases and the J gene end by 0 bases; junction bases not matched to a gene: 5. The germline CDR1 and CDR2 sequences are GTSNPN and SVGIG (reference sequence). This CDR3 contains 15 residues. CDR3 DNA sequence: TGTGCCTGGAGTCTATCTAGCGGTAGCACAGATACGCAGTATTTT. Its protein product is CAWSLSSGSTDTQYF.

CDR3 in amino acids: CASRSAGRRGSQYF. The CDR3 nucleotides are TGTGCCAGCAGATCCGCGGGACGCCGGGGGTCCCAGTACTTC. The gene calls are TRBV13 and TRBJ2-5, with D perhaps matching TRBD2 (6 bases). The V gene lost 6 bases and the J gene lost 9 bases, with 20 bases spanning the gap. CDR1 and CDR2 from the germline V gene are PRHDT and FYEKMQ (reference sequence). The CDR3 has 14 residues. Together with reference TRBV13 and TRBJ2-5, the CDR3 gives the full variable domain: AAGVIQSPRHLIKEKRETATLKCYPIPRHDTVYWYQQGPGQDPQFLISFYEKMQSDKGSIPDRFSAQQFSDYHSELNMSSLELGDSALYFCASRSAGRRGSQYFGPGTRLLVL.

The chain recombines TRBV5-1 with TRBJ1-4; 10 bases align to TRBD1. Germline V gene lookup returns CDR1 SGHRS and CDR2 YFSETQ. V shed 1 base, J shed 7 bases, and the junction held 7 bases outside the gene matches. The CDR3 is 16 residues long. This CDR3 is CASSLLPGQGFEKLFF. As DNA, the CDR3 is TGCGCCAGCAGCTTGTTACCGGGACAGGGGTTTGAAAAACTGTTTTTT.

The CDR3 is CASGLGDRGQDQPQHF. The CDR3 DNA reads as TGTGCTAGTGGTTTGGGGGACAGGGGGCAGGATCAGCCCCAGCATTTT. The chain couples TRBV12-5 to TRBJ1-5, with 12 nucleotides matching TRBD1. V lost 1 base to trimming and J lost 5 bases; unmatched junction nucleotides: 3. CDR1 LGHNT and CDR2 FRNRAP come from the germline V gene. This CDR3 contains 16 residues.

The rearrangement uses TRBV9 and TRBJ2-7, with 8 bases lining up with TRBD1. Unmatched junction bases numbered 6, after V lost 4 bases and J lost 3 bases. Germline CDR1 reads SGDLS; CDR2 reads YYNGEE. The CDR3 has 14 amino acids. CDR3 region: CASSPRGTGYEQYF. CDR3 coding DNA: TGTGCCAGCAGCCCAAGAGGGACAGGCTACGAGCAGTACTTC.

The V gene is TRBV28, the J gene TRBJ2-2; 7 bases fit TRBD1. The CDR3 is made up of 16 amino acids. Losses at the gene ends were 7 bases for V and 3 bases for J; bases not matched to a gene: 11. Germline V gene sequence: CDR1 MDHEN, CDR2 SYDVKM. CDR3 DNA sequence: TGTGCCAGCAAAGACCTACAGGGGACCTACACCGGGGAGCTGTTTTTT. As protein: CASKDLQGTYTGELFF.

This clone appeared once. The chain is built from TRBV6-5 and TRBJ2-3, with unresolved D. V was trimmed by 6 bases and J by 6 bases, leaving 19 bases between them. This CDR3 spans 15 amino acids. Germline-derived CDR1 and CDR2 are MNHEY and SVGAGI. The CDR3 sequence is CASRPNRNLLDTQYF. CDR3 bases: TGTGCCAGCAGACCCAACAGAAACCTCCTGGATACGCAGTATTTT.

The chain carries TRBV30 and TRBJ1-6; tentatively, D is TRBD1 (5 bases). The ends were cut back, 3 bases at V and 5 bases at J, with 17 bases in the middle. The V gene's germline CDR1 is GTSNPN and CDR2 SVGIG (reference sequence). The CDR3 is 16 residues long. The CDR3 protein is CAWRNWGREDNSPLHF. The CDR3 DNA sequence: TGTGCCTGGAGGAATTGGGGCAGGGAGGATAATTCACCCCTCCACTTT.

The gene calls are TRBV4-1 and TRBJ1-3; perhaps TRBD1 as D (6 bases). Germline lookup yields CDR1 MGHRA and CDR2 YSYEKL. V was shortened by 0 bases and J by 0 bases, with 15 bases between the two germline ends. The CDR3 contains 18 residues. In DNA form, the CDR3 reads TGCGCCAGCAGCCAAGAACCCCAGGGGCGAGCCTCTGGAAACACCATATATTTT. Amino acids: CASSQEPQGRASGNTIYF.

The V gene is TRBV19, the J gene TRBJ2-3, with 9 bases that match TRBD2. With 5 bases clipped from V and 1 base from J, the junction kept 7 bases outside the gene matches. In germline, CDR1 is LNHDA, CDR2 SQIVND (reference sequence). CDR3 length: 16 residues. The CDR3 region has the DNA TGTGCCAGTAGTCCCCGGACTAGCGAGCGCACAGATACGCAGTATTTT. Protein: CASSPRTSERTDTQYF.

The chain links TRBV24-1 to TRBJ2-3; TRBD1 is a possible D gene (5 bases). CDR1 is KGHDR, CDR2 SFDVKD, per germline. The CDR3 has 13 amino acids. V lost 3 bases, J lost 3 bases, and 6 bases lay in between. This CDR3 is CATSDPGTDTQYF. The CDR3 DNA reads TGTGCCACCAGTGATCCAGGGACAGATACGCAGTATTTT.

The chain couples TRBV28 to TRBJ1-1, with D possibly being TRBD1 (5 bases). The CDR3 has 14 amino acids. Deletions cut 5 bases from V and 1 base from J, with 11 bases between. CDR1 is MDHEN, CDR2 SYDVKM, per germline. As DNA, the CDR3 is TGTGCCAGCAGTCCAATTGACAGGAACACTGAAGCTTTCTTT. Amino acids: CASSPIDRNTEAFF.

The chain couples TRBV27 to TRBJ2-5; 7 positions match TRBD2. The CDR3 is made up of 17 amino acids. The trim removed 2 bases at V and 4 bases at J, leaving 13 bases unmatched. Looked up from germline, CDR1 is MNHEY and CDR2 is SMNVEV (reference sequence). The CDR3 reads CASSLRSGGRGGETQYF. The DNA of the CDR3 is TGTGCCAGCAGTTTACGTAGCGGCGGGAGAGGAGGAGAGACCCAGTACTTC.

The V and J genes are TRBV3-1 (or the pseudogene TRBV3-2) and TRBJ2-1, with 9 bases fitting TRBD2. In germline, CDR1 is LGHDT, CDR2 YNNKEL (reference sequence). The CDR3 sequence is 17 residues long. The J segment lost 0 bases and the V segment lost 1 base, leaving 4 bases of the junction unmatched. The CDR3 is CASSQGPSGASYNEQFF. The CDR3 DNA reads TGTGCCAGCAGCCAAGGACCTAGCGGGGCCTCCTACAATGAGCAGTTCTTC.

V and J are TRBV11-3 and TRBJ2-3; 10 nucleotides agree with TRBD1. Trimming removed 5 bases from V and 0 bases from J; junction bases left unmatched: 2. There are 15 residues in the CDR3. CDR1 and CDR2 from the germline V gene are SGHNT and YENEEA. The DNA for the CDR3 is TGTGCCAGCAGCCGGACAGGGGGGAGCACAGATACGCAGTATTTT. Protein sequence: CASSRTGGSTDTQYF.

This clone was seen just once. The chain has TRBV11-2 and TRBJ2-2; D perhaps matches TRBD1 (6 bases). Germline CDR1 is SGHAT and CDR2 is FQNNGV. The CDR3 consists of 17 residues. With 5 bases removed from V and 0 bases from J, the gap between germline ends came to 16 bases. The CDR3 bases are TGTGCCAGCAGCAAGGACACCAGGGGCGCGAACACCGGGGAGCTGTTTTTT. Translating it yields CASSKDTRGANTGELFF.